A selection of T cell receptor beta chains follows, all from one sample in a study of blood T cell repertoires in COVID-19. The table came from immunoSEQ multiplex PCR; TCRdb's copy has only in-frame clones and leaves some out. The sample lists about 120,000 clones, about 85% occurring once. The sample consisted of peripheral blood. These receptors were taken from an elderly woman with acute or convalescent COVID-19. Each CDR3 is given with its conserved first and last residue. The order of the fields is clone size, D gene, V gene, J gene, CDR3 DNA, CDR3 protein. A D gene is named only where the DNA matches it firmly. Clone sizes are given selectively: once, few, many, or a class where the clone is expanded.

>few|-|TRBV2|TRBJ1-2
TGTGCCAGCGCTCGTTTGGGCTCCCCTTATGGCTACACCTTC
CASARLGSPYGYTF
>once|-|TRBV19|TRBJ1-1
TGTGCCAGTAGTATGGCGGTCACCTACACTGAAGCTTTCTTT
CASSMAVTYTEAFF
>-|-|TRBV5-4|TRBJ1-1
TGTGCCAGCAGCACTTGGAACACTGAAGCTTTCTTT
CASSTWNTEAFF
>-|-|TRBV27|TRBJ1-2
TGTGCCAGCAGTCATACAGGGCCGATCTATGGCTACACCTTC
CASSHTGPIYGYTF
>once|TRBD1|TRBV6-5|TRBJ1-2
TGTGCCACCCAATTGGACAGGAACTATGGCTACACCTTC
CATQLDRNYGYTF
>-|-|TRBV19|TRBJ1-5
TGTGCCAGTAGTATCGCGTCCTTCAATCAGCCCCAGCATTTT
CASSIASFNQPQHF
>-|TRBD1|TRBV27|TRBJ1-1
TGTGCCAGCAGTTTACGGGGGCAGGGGGTTGACGGGGCTTTCTTT
CASSLRGQGVDGAFF
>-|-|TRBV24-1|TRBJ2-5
TGTGCCACCAGTGATTTGCGCAGAACACCCATGTACCAAGAGACCCAGTACTTC
CATSDLRRTPMYQETQYF
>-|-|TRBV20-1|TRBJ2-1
TGCAGTGCTAGTAGCGCATCCCAGGGAAATGAGCAGTTCTTC
CSASSASQGNEQFF
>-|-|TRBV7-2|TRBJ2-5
TGTGCCAGCAGCCTGGGACACTTGTACCAAGAGACCCAGTACTTC
CASSLGHLYQETQYF